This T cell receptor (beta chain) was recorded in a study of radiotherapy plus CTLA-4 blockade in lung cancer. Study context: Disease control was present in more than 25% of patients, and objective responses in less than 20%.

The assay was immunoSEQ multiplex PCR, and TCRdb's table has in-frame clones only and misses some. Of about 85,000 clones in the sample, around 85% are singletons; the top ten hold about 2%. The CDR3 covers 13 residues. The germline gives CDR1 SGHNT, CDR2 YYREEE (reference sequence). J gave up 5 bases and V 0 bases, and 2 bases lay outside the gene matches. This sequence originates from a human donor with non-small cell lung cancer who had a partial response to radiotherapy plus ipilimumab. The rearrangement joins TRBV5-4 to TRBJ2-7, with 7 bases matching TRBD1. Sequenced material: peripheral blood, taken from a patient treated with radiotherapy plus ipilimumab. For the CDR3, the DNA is TGTGCCAGCAGCTTGGCGACAGGGAACGAGCAGTACTTC. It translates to CASSLATGNEQYF.